This T cell receptor beta chain emerged from a study of identical twins. The study, taken as a whole, reports: A partial confounding effect on zero-insertion analyses could come from invariant MAIT and iNKT cells. Monozygotic twins shared more out-of-frame TCR alpha than recombination models predicted.

This clonotype has a count of ten or more. Its target is not known. Unique molecular identifiers were present on the cDNA, which also gained a universal primer site by template switching. TCRdb passed the 5' RACE reads through MiXCR, listing each CDR3 protein once. This table has about 280,000 distinct CDR3 sequences, 6.5% to 9.5% appearing once. Deletions cut 4 bases from V and 3 bases from J, with 13 bases between. Germline lookup yields CDR1 DFQATT and CDR2 SNEGSKA (reference sequence). This CDR3 comprises 13 residues. The same data also contributed to another study, on yellow fever vaccine responses in identical twins.

This receptor was identified in a woman between 18 and 30 years old in good health. The rearrangement uses TRBV20-1 and TRBJ2-7; either TRBD1 or TRBD2 may fit D (5 bases each). Sequencing was performed on memory (CD45RO+) T cells sorted from blood. CDR3 sequence (DNA): TGCAGTGCTACTCCGGGACCCGACTACGAGCAGTACTTC. It is translated as CSATPGPDYEQYF.